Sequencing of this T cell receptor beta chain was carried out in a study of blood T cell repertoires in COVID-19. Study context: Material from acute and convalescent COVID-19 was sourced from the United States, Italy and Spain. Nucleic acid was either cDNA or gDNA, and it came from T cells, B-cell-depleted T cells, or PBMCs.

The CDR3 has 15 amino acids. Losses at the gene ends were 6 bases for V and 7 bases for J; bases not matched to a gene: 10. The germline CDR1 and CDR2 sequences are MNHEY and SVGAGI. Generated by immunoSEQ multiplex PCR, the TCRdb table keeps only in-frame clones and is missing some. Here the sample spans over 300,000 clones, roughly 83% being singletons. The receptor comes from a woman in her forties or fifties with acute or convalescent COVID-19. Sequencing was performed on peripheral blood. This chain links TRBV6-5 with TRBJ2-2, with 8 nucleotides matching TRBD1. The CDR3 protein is CASSRQTGDGGELFF. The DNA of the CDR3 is TGTGCCAGCAGCCGCCAGACAGGGGATGGCGGGGAGCTGTTTTTT.